This T cell receptor (beta chain) was recorded in a study of cytotoxic CD8 clonotypes in ibrutinib-treated CLL. On this clone: One junction end does not reproduce the germline sequence, and a read error may be involved.

TCRdb's copy holds only in-frame clones and misses some; the assay was immunoSEQ multiplex PCR. The sample shows some 140,000 clones, more than 85% of them seen only once. The source is a human donor with chronic lymphocytic leukemia. The sequencing used PBMCs, collected after 12 months of ibrutinib treatment.

The CDR3: CASSRLRGHLNYEQYF. The DNA for the CDR3 is TGTGCTAGCAGCCGCCTAAGGGGGCACCTAAACTACGAGCAGTACTTC. The rearrangement links TRBV7-7 to TRBJ2-7, with 7 nucleotides matching TRBD1. Germline V CDR1 and CDR2: SSHAT, FNYEAQ (reference sequence). This CDR3 has 16 amino acids.